This is a list of T cell receptor beta chains from one sample in a study of blood T cell repertoires in COVID-19. Assay used: immunoSEQ multiplex PCR; TCRdb lists only in-frame clones, some missing. The sample carries 40,000 to 60,000 clones, roughly 86% recorded once. The sequenced sample was peripheral blood. The receptors originated from a man at least 80 years old with active COVID-19. CDR3s include the opening cysteine and the closing phenylalanine or tryptophan. D genes are given only for firm matches. Clone size appears in some rows only: once, few, many, or a class for an expanded clone.

clone_size,j_call,d_call,v_call,cdr3_aa,cdr3_nt
.,TRBJ1-5,TRBD1,TRBV19,CASSGGQGNSQPQHF,TGTGCCAGTAGTGGGGGACAGGGGAATTCCCAGCCCCAGCATTTT
.,TRBJ1-2,.,TRBV4-3,CASSQDRDTTYGYTF,TGCGCCAGCAGCCAAGATCGGGACACGACCTATGGCTACACCTTC
.,TRBJ2-7,.,TRBV11-2,CASSLEWSGKIYEQYF,TGTGCCAGCAGCTTAGAATGGAGCGGAAAGATCTACGAGCAGTACTTC
.,TRBJ2-7,TRBD1,TRBV6-2/TRBV6-3,CASSYTPLGQVTSYEQYF,TGTGCCAGCAGTTACACCCCCCTAGGACAGGTGACGTCCTACGAGCAGTACTTC
.,TRBJ2-1,TRBD2,TRBV7-9,CASSPQTSGTDEQFF,TGTGCCAGCAGCCCACAGACTAGCGGGACAGATGAGCAGTTCTTC
.,TRBJ2-7,TRBD1,TRBV19,CASSTAGTGITYEQYF,TGTGCCAGTAGTACGGCTGGGACAGGTATAACCTACGAGCAGTACTTC
.,TRBJ2-3,TRBD2,TRBV5-1,CASSLGTSGRLGTDTQYF,TGCGCCAGCAGCTTGGGGACTAGCGGGAGGCTAGGCACAGATACGCAGTATTTT
.,TRBJ1-4,TRBD1,TRBV28,CASRPAPSGTGVVANEKLFF,TGTGCCAGCAGACCCGCCCCCTCCGGGACAGGGGTGGTGGCTAATGAAAAACTGTTTTTT
.,TRBJ1-5,TRBD1,TRBV18,CASSPALTGTGVGNQPQHF,TGTGCCAGCTCACCAGCGCTTACAGGTACAGGGGTTGGGAATCAGCCCCAGCATTTT
once,TRBJ2-1,TRBD2,TRBV19,CASSWWTSGSLNEQFF,TGTGCCAGCTCATGGTGGACTAGCGGGAGTTTGAATGAGCAGTTCTTC
.,TRBJ1-1,.,TRBV7-2,CASSSSTGLTEAFF,TGTGCCAGCAGCTCATCGACAGGACTCACTGAAGCTTTCTTT
once,TRBJ2-2,TRBD1,TRBV4-3,CASSQGQGGEGEELFF,TGCGCCAGCAGCCAAGGACAGGGGGGGGAGGGCGAGGAGCTGTTTTTT
.,TRBJ1-2,TRBD1,TRBV2,CASKMTRTGGDGYTF,TGTGCCAGCAAAATGACCCGGACAGGGGGCGATGGCTACACCTTC
.,TRBJ2-5,.,TRBV25-1,CASSEFGSQETQYF,TGTGCCAGCAGTGAATTTGGTAGCCAGGAGACCCAGTACTTC
.,TRBJ2-5,.,TRBV23-1,CASSPREGGGETQYF,TGCGCCAGCAGTCCCCGCGAGGGAGGGGGGGAGACCCAGTACTTC